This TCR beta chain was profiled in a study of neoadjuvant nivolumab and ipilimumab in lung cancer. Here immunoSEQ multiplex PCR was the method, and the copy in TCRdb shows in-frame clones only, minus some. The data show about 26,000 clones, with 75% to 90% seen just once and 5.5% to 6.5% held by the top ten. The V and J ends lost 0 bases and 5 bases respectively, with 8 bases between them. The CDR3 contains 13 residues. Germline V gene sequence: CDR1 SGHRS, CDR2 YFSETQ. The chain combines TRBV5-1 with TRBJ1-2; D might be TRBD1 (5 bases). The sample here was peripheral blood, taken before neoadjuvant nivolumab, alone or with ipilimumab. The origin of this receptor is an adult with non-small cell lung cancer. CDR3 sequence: CASSLAAGYGYTF. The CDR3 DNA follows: TGCGCCAGCAGCTTGGCCGCAGGGTATGGCTACACCTTC.